This T cell receptor beta chain stems from a study of blood T cell repertoires in COVID-19. Germline-derived CDR1 and CDR2 are SEHNR and FQNEAQ (reference sequence). The CDR3 covers 15 residues. The V and J ends lost 5 bases and 2 bases respectively, with 15 bases between them. Data came from immunoSEQ multiplex PCR; TCRdb stores just in-frame clones and leaves some out. The sample contains about 160,000 clones, approximately 85% of which appear only once. The receptor was isolated from a man at least 80 years old with COVID-19, enrolled during active disease. The source material was peripheral blood. The V call is TRBV7-9, the J call TRBJ1-2, with TRBD1 as a possible D gene (6 bases). CDR3 nucleotide sequence: TGTGCCAGCAGCGCCCGGCGGGGGCAAAACTATGGCTACACCTTC. It encodes CASSARRGQNYGYTF.